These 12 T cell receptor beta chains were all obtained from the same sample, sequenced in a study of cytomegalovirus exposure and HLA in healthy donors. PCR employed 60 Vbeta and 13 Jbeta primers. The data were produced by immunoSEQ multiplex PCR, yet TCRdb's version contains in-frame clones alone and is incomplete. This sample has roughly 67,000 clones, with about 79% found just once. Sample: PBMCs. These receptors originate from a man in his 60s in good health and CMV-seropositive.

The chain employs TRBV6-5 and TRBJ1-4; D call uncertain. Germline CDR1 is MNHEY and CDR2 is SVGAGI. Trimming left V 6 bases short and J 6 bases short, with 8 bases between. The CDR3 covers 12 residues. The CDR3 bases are TGTGCCAGCAGCCGGGGTGATGAAAAACTGTTTTTT. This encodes CASSRGDEKLFF.

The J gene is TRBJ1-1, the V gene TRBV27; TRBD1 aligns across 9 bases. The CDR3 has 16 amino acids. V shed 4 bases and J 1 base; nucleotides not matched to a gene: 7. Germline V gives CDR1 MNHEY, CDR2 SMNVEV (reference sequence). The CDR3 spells CASSSDDRGGNTEAFF. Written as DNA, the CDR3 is TGTGCCAGCAGTTCGGACGACAGGGGGGGGAACACTGAAGCTTTCTTT.

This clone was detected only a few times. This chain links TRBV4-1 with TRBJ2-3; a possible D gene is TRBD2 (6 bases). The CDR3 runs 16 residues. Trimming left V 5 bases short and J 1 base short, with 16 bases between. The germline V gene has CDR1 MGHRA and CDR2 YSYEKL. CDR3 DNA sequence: TGCGCCAGCAGCACGGGCCTAGCGCCGGGCACAGATACGCAGTATTTT. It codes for CASSTGLAPGTDTQYF.

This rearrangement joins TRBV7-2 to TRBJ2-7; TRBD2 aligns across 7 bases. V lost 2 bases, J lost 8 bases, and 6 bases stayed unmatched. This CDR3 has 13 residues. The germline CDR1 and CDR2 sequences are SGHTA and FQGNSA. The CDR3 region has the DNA TGTGCCAGCAGCTTATCAGGACTAGATCAGCAGTACTTC. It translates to CASSLSGLDQQYF.

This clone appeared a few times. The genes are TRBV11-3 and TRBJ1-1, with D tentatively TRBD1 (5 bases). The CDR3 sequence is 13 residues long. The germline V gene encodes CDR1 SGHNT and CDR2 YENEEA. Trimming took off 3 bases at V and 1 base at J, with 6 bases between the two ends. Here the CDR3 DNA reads TGTGCCAGCAGCTTCACAGGGAACACTGAAGCTTTCTTT. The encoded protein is CASSFTGNTEAFF.

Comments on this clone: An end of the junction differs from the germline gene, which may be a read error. The CDR3 is CASSSLPGTSGSNEQFF. In nucleotides, the CDR3 is TGTGCTAGCAGCTCCCTTCCCGGGACTAGCGGGAGCAATGAGCAGTTCTTC. This rearrangement joins TRBV7-7 to TRBJ2-1; TRBD2 agrees at 14 bases. Germline V gives CDR1 SSHAT, CDR2 FNYEAQ (reference sequence). CDR3 length equals 17 residues.

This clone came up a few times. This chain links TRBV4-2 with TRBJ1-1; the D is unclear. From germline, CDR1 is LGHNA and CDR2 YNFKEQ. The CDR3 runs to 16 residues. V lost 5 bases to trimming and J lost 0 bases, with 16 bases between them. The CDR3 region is CASSLAGGGMNTEAFF. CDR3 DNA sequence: TGTGCCAGCAGCTTAGCCGGCGGAGGGATGAACACTGAAGCTTTCTTT.

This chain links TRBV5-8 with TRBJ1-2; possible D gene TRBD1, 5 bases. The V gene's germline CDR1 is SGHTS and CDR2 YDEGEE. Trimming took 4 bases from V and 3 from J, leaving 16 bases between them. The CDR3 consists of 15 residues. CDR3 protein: CASSPRGRGHYGYTF. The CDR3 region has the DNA TGTGCCAGCAGCCCCCGGGGGAGGGGTCACTATGGCTACACCTTC.

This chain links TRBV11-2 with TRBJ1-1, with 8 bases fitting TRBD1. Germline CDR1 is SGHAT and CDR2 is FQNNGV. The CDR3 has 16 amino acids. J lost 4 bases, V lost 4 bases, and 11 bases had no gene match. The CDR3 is CASSSFGQGASTEAFF. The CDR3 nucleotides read TGTGCCAGCAGCTCCTTCGGACAGGGTGCAAGCACTGAAGCTTTCTTT. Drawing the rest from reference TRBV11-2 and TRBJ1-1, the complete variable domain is EAGVAQSPRYKIIEKRQSVAFWCNPISGHATLYWYQQILGQGPKLLIQFQNNGVVDDSQLPKDRFSAERLKGVDSTLKIQPAKLEDSAVYLCASSSFGQGASTEAFFGQGTRLTVV.

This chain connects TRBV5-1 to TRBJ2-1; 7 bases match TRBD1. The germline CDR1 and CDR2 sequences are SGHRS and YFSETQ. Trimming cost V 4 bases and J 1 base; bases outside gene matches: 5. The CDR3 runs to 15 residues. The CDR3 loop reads CASSRDSASYNEQFF. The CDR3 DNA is TGCGCCAGCAGCCGGGACAGCGCATCCTACAATGAGCAGTTCTTC.

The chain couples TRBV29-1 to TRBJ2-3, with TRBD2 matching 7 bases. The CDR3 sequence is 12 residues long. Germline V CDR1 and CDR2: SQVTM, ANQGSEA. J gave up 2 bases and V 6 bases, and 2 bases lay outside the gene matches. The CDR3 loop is CSVERDTDTQYF. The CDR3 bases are TGCAGCGTAGAGCGGGACACAGATACGCAGTATTTT.

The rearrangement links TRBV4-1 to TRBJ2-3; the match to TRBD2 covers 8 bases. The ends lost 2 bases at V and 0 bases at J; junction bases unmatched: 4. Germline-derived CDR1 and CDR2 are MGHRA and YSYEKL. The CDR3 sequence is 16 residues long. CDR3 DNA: TGCGCCAGCAGCCAAAGGACGGGGGGGAGCACAGATACGCAGTATTTT. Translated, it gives CASSQRTGGSTDTQYF.